These 17 T cell receptor beta chains were all obtained from the same sample, sequenced in a study of T-cell memory formation after mild COVID-19. TCRdb analysed the 5' RACE reads with MiXCR anew, one entry per CDR3 protein. The sample shows around 320,000 distinct CDR3 sequences, approximately 15% of them seen only once. The sample consisted of PBMCs or a T cell subset sorted from them (not recorded which). The receptors were gathered from a young man who had mild COVID-19 (a few samples of this study predate the infection). Cell type and time point are not known.

The V gene is TRBV4-1, the J gene TRBJ2-1; D unclear. The CDR3 has 15 amino acids. Looked up from germline, CDR1 is MGHRA and CDR2 is YSYEKL. V shed 1 base and J shed 9 bases, with 16 bases lying between them. The DNA for the CDR3 is TGCGCCAGCAGCCAAGGAGGCGGTACTCCACTTGAGCAGTTCTTC. Translated, it gives CASSQGGGTPLEQFF.

This clonotype was detected a few times. The chain recombines TRBV27 with TRBJ1-2; tentative D call: TRBD1 (5 bases). Germline V gene data show CDR1 as MNHEY and CDR2 as SMNVEV (reference sequence). V was trimmed by 6 bases and J by 3 bases, leaving 17 bases between them. There are 15 residues in the CDR3. The CDR3 nucleotides read TGTGCCAGCAGCCTAAGTGGGGCGCTTTACTATGGCTACACCTTC. Its translation: CASSLSGALYYGYTF.

This chain links TRBV4-3 with TRBJ1-1; D perhaps matches TRBD1 (5 bases). Trimming took 4 bases from V and 1 from J, leaving 10 bases between them. This CDR3 is built from 14 residues. Germline CDR1 and CDR2: LGHNA and YSLEER. CDR3: CASSPRGENTEAFF. DNA of the CDR3: TGCGCCAGCAGCCCCAGAGGGGAGAACACTGAAGCTTTCTTT.

The chain couples TRBV5-1 to TRBJ2-5; D may correspond to TRBD1 or TRBD2 (5 bases each). Between the trimmed V and J ends, which lost 0 bases and 2 bases, there was a span of 11 bases. Germline V CDR1 and CDR2: SGHRS, YFSETQ. The CDR3 consists of 15 residues. CDR3 sequence reads: CASSLETGTQETQYF. CDR3 sequence (DNA): TGCGCCAGCAGCTTGGAAACCGGGACGCAAGAGACCCAGTACTTC. Full variable domain (rest looked up from reference TRBV5-1 and TRBJ2-5): KAGVTQTPRYLIKTRGQQVTLSCSPISGHRSVSWYQQTPGQGLQFLFEYFSETQRNKGNFPGRFSGRQFSNSRSEMNVSTLELGDSALYLCASSLETGTQETQYFGPGTRLLVL.

This clonotype was seen repeatedly, ten times or more. The CDR3 reads CASSLEVPDTQYF. The CDR3 nucleotides read TGTGCCAGCAGTTTAGAAGTTCCAGATACGCAGTATTTT. The chain recombines TRBV12-3 or TRBV12-4 with TRBJ2-3; D is ambiguous. Trimming stripped 1 base from V and 4 bases from J, with 6 bases between. The CDR3 length is 13 residues.

In its sample, this clonotype was seen a few times. This chain uses TRBV6-5 with TRBJ1-3; 9 bases are shared with TRBD1. Trimming at V came to 2 bases and at J to 2 bases, leaving 7 bases not matched to a gene. In germline, CDR1 is MNHEY, CDR2 SVGAGI. This CDR3 region has 17 residues. CDR3 amino acids: CASSYSSGTGTGNTIYF. CDR3 DNA sequence: TGTGCCAGCAGTTACAGTTCCGGGACAGGGACTGGAAACACCATATATTTT.

This clonotype was recorded a few times. The chain uses TRBV30 and TRBJ2-2, with TRBD2 matching over 7 bases. This CDR3 spans 12 amino acids. CDR1 and CDR2 from the germline V gene are GTSNPN and SVGIG (reference sequence). J was trimmed by 8 bases and V by 4 bases; bases with no gene match: 4. CDR3 in DNA: TGTGCCTGGAATCGCGGGGGAGGGGAGCTGTTTTTT. It codes for CAWNRGGGELFF. The entire variable domain, with the rest obtained from reference TRBV30 and TRBJ2-2, is as follows: SQTIHQWPATLVQPVGSPLSLECTVEGTSNPNLYWYRQAAGRGLQLLFYSVGIGQISSEVPQNLSASRPQDRQFILSSKKLLLSDSGFYLCAWNRGGGELFFGEGSRLTVL.

This clonotype was observed many times. The rearrangement links TRBV5-1 to TRBJ2-3, with unresolved D. V was pared by 0 bases and J by 0 bases, with 5 bases between. The CDR3 extends over 14 amino acids. The germline V gene has CDR1 SGHRS and CDR2 YFSETQ. CDR3 DNA: TGCGCCAGCAGCTTGGCCGCTAGCACAGATACGCAGTATTTT. This codes for CASSLAASTDTQYF.

This clonotype came up a few times. This chain uses TRBV7-9 with TRBJ2-1, with a weak D call TRBD2 (5 bases). Trimming pared 6 bases from V and 4 bases from J, leaving 16 bases between. Germline CDR1 and CDR2: SEHNR and FQNEAQ (reference sequence). The CDR3 runs to 15 residues. For the CDR3, the DNA is TGTGCCAGCAGGTCCGACGGGGAGCTTTACAATGAGCAGTTCTTC. Translation gives CASRSDGELYNEQFF.

The CDR3 spells CASSEALVDTQYF. CDR3 coding DNA: TGTGCCAGCAGTGAAGCGCTTGTGGATACGCAGTATTTT. The chain has TRBV2 and TRBJ2-3, with D unresolved. V dropped 0 bases and J dropped 6 bases, with 7 bases sitting between them. Germline V gene sequence: CDR1 SNHLY, CDR2 FYNNEI. The CDR3 is 13 residues long.

Only a few counts were recorded for this clonotype. The rearrangement links TRBV7-2 to TRBJ2-3; D possibly corresponds to TRBD1 (5 bases). Germline V CDR1 and CDR2: SGHTA, FQGNSA. V lost 5 bases and J lost 0, with 9 bases in between. CDR3 length: 14 residues. CDR3 residues: CASSIRQSTDTQYF. The DNA for the CDR3 is TGTGCCAGCAGCATAAGACAGAGCACAGATACGCAGTATTTT.

The rearrangement links TRBV28 to TRBJ1-5; D is undetermined. The V end lost 5 bases, the J end lost 4 bases, and 9 bases lay between the germline ends. The germline gives CDR1 MDHEN, CDR2 SYDVKM. CDR3 length: 13 residues. The CDR3 sequence is CASSPYGNQPQHF. As DNA, the CDR3 is TGTGCCAGCAGTCCATATGGTAATCAGCCCCAGCATTTT.

This chain connects TRBV29-1 to TRBJ1-2; 8 bases map to TRBD1. This CDR3 spans 11 amino acids. V was pared by 6 bases and J by 8 bases, with 5 bases of the junction left unmatched. The V gene's germline CDR1 is SQVTM and CDR2 ANQGSEA. The CDR3 nucleotides read TGCAGCGTCGGACAGGGAGGAGGCTACACCTTC. Its translation: CSVGQGGGYTF.

This clonotype appeared a few times. The chain employs TRBV5-1 and TRBJ2-3; 7 nucleotides agree with TRBD1. Germline CDR1 and CDR2: SGHRS and YFSETQ. V shed 5 bases, J shed 1 base, and the junction held 7 bases outside the gene matches. This CDR3 has 15 residues. In DNA, the CDR3 is TGCGCCAGCAGGTATTGGGACAGACGCACAGATACGCAGTATTTT. Amino acids: CASRYWDRRTDTQYF.

This clonotype was seen only a few times. V is TRBV5-6 and J is TRBJ1-6; maybe TRBD1 (5 bases). The V and J ends lost 2 bases and 13 bases respectively, with 16 bases between them. The CDR3 sequence is 14 residues long. The V gene's germline CDR1 is SGHDT and CDR2 YYEEEE. The CDR3 nucleotides read TGTGCCAGCAGCTTAGCGGGGCCCTGGACCCCCCTCCACTTT. Amino acids: CASSLAGPWTPLHF.

This clonotype was picked up many times. V is TRBV6-6 and J is TRBJ2-1; D not resolved. The CDR3 is made up of 12 amino acids. V dropped 5 bases and J dropped 3 bases, with 5 bases sitting between them. Germline V gene sequence: CDR1 MNHNY, CDR2 SVGAGI (reference sequence). CDR3 bases: TGTGCCAGCAGTCGCAACTACAATGAGCAGTTCTTC. Translating it yields CASSRNYNEQFF.

The gene calls are TRBV6-4 and TRBJ2-2; D remains ambiguous. From germline, CDR1 is MRHNA and CDR2 SNTAGT. V lost 2 bases and J 6 bases, leaving 13 bases between the germline ends. The CDR3 runs to 15 residues. The DNA of the CDR3 is TGTGCCAGCAGTGACCCCTCTGATAAATCCGGGGAGCTGTTTTTT. Translating gives CASSDPSDKSGELFF.